A single sample gave rise to the 5 T cell receptor beta chains below, sequenced in a study of vaccination and CD4 T cells after COVID-19. The Oncomine TCR Beta short-read assay was applied to DNA of cultured CD4+ T cells. TCRdb called the PCR reads again in MiXCR, with one record for every CDR3 protein. The sample includes about 5,000 distinct CDR3 sequences, around half of them seen just once. No antigen is known for these receptors. Specified treatment: approximately nine-day PBMC culture with coronavirus spike peptide pools or control peptides (ViraFEST assay). Source material: CD4+ T cells from blood, cultured in vitro. Source of these receptors: a human donor who had recovered from COVID-19.

There are a few counts of this clonotype. The chain uses TRBV18 and TRBJ2-7; possible D gene TRBD1, 6 bases. The CDR3 spans 13 residues. Per the germline V gene, CDR1 is KGHSH and CDR2 is LQKENI. V dropped 4 bases and J dropped 7 bases, with 14 bases sitting between them. Written as DNA, the CDR3 is TGTGCCAGCTCACAACTAGGGGGTTCGGAGCAGTACTTC. This gives the protein CASSQLGGSEQYF. Full variable domain (remainder filled in from reference TRBV18 and TRBJ2-7): NAGVMQNPRHLVRRRGQEARLRCSPMKGHSHVYWYRQLPEEGLKFMVYLQKENIIDESGMPKERFSAEFPKEGPSILRIQQVVRGDSAAYFCASSQLGGSEQYFGPGTRLTVT.

V and J are TRBV9 and TRBJ1-2; TRBD1 matches at 7 bases. With V trimmed by 4 bases and J by 0 bases, 15 bases remained unmatched. The CDR3 has 18 residues. The V gene's germline CDR1 is SGDLS and CDR2 YYNGEE. CDR3 coding DNA: TGTGCCAGCAGCATAGGGAGACAGGGAAAAGGGCCTAACTATGGCTACACCTTC. Encoded protein: CASSIGRQGKGPNYGYTF.

This chain links TRBV27 with TRBJ2-2; tentatively, D is TRBD1 or TRBD2 (5 bases each). V was cut by 4 bases and J by 6 bases, with 9 bases left in between. This CDR3 comprises 13 residues. Per germline, CDR1 MNHEY and CDR2 SMNVEV (reference sequence). CDR3 sequence (DNA): TGTGCCAGCAGTTCTGGGACGTCCGGGGAGCTGTTTTTT. It translates to CASSSGTSGELFF.

The chain combines TRBV27 with TRBJ2-7; D not certain. This CDR3 has 14 residues. Trimming removed 1 base from V and 3 bases from J, with 10 bases in between. Germline loops: CDR1 MNHEY, CDR2 SMNVEV (reference sequence). The CDR3 nucleotides read TGTGCCAGCAGTTTATATGGCGTGGGCTACGAGCAGTACTTC. Amino acid sequence: CASSLYGVGYEQYF.

About this clonotype itself: One end of the junction is discordant with germline, which a read error may explain. V is TRBV27 and J is TRBJ2-2; a weak D match, TRBD2 (5 bases). Germline assignment: CDR1 MNHEY and CDR2 SMNVEV (reference sequence). The CDR3 contains 15 residues. The CDR3 sequence: CVSSPTTILTGELFF. The CDR3 DNA sequence: TGTGTCAGCAGTCCGACGACTATACTCACCGGGGAGCTGTTTTTT.